The TCR beta chain described here comes from a study of blood T cells in healthy people across ages. CDR3 size: 15 residues. V shed 1 base and J shed 5 bases, with 14 bases lying between them. It was with a sample-barcoded 5' primer and a J-beta primer mix that a second PCR of roughly 6 to 12 cycles was run. TCRdb independently ran MiXCR on the 5' RACE reads; one entry per CDR3 protein. The table shows around 710,000 distinct CDR3 sequences, with roughly two fifths occurring only once. Sequencing was performed on blood. V and J are TRBV12-3 or TRBV12-4 and TRBJ1-2; the D is unclear. The TCR sequence derives from an older woman in good health. CDR3 in amino acids: CASSLGLGPPYGYTF. CDR3 DNA: TGTGCCAGCAGTTTAGGGCTGGGTCCACCTTATGGCTACACCTTC.